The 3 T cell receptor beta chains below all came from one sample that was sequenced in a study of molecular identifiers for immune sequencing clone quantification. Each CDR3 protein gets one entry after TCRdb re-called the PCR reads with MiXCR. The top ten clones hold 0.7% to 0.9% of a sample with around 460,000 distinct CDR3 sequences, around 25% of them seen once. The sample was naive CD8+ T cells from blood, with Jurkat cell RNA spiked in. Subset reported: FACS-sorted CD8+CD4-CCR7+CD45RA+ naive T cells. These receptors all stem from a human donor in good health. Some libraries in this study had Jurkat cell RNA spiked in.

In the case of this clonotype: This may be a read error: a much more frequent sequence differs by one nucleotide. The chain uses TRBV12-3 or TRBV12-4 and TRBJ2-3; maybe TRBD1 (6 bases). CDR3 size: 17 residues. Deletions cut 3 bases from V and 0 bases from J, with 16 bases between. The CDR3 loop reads CASSLGAIVISTDTQYF. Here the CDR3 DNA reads TGTGCCAGCAGTTTGGGGGCGATCGTGATCAGCACAGATACGCAGTATTTT.

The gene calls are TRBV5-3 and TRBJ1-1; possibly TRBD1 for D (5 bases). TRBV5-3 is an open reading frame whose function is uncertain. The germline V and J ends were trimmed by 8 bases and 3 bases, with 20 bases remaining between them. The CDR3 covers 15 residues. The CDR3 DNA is TGTGCCAGCAGGTTGGGGCGGGGTTACGACACTGAAGCTTTCTTT. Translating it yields CASRLGRGYDTEAFF.

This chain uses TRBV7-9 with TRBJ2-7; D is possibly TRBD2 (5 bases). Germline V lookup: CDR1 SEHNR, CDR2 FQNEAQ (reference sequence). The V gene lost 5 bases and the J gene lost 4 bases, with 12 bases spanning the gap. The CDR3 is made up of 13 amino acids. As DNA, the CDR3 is TGTGCCAGCAGCGCGACACTAGTTTACGAGCAGTACTTC. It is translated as CASSATLVYEQYF.